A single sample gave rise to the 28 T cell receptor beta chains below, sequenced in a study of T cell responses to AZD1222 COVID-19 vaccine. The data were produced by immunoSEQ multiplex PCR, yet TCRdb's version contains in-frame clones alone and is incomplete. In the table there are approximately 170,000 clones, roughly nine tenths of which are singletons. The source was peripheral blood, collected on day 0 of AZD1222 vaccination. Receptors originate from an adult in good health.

CDR3 sequence: CASSEYGANYGYTF. The CDR3 DNA reads TGTGCCAGCAGTGAATACGGAGCTAACTATGGCTACACCTTC. The chain carries TRBV2 and TRBJ1-2; unclear D gene. The CDR3 spans 14 residues. Per the germline V gene, CDR1 is SNHLY and CDR2 is FYNNEI. Trimming shortened V by 2 bases and J by 0 bases, and 7 bases separated the two germline ends.

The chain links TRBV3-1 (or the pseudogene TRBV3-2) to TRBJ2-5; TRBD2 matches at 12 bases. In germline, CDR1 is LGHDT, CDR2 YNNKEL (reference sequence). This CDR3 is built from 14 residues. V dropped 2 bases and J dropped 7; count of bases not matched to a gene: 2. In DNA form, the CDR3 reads TGTGCCAGCAGCCAACAACTAGCGGGGGGGACCCAGTACTTC. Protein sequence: CASSQQLAGGTQYF.

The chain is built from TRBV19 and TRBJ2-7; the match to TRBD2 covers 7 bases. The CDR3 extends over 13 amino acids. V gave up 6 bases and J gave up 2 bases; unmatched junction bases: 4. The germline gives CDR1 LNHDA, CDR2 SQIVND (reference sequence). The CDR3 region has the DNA TGTGCCAGTAGGATGGGAGGGACCTACGAGCAGTACTTC. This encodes CASRMGGTYEQYF.

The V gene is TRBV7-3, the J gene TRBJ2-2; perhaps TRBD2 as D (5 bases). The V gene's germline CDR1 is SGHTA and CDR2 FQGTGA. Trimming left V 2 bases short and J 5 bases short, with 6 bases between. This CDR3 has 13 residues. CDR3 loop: CASSLGETGELFF. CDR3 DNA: TGTGCCAGCAGCTTAGGGGAGACCGGGGAGCTGTTTTTT.

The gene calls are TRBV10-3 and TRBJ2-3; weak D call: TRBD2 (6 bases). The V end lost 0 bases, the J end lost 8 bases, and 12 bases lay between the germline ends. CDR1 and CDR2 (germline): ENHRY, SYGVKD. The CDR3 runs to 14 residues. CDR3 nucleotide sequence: TGTGCCATCAGTGAGTCGATGCAGGGAGGTACGCAGTATTTT. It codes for CAISESMQGGTQYF.

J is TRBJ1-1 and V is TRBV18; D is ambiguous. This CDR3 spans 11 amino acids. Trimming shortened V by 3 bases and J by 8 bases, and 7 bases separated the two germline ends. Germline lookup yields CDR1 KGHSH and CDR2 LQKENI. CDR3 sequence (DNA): TGTGCCAGCTCACCGTCAGCCGAAGCTTTCTTT. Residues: CASSPSAEAFF.

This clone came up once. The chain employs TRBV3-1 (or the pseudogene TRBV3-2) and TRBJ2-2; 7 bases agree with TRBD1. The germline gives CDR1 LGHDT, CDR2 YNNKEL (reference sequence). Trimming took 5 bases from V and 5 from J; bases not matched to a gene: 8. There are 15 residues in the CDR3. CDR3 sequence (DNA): TGTGCCAGCAGCTTCGGACAGGCAATTACCGGGGAGCTGTTTTTT. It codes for CASSFGQAITGELFF.

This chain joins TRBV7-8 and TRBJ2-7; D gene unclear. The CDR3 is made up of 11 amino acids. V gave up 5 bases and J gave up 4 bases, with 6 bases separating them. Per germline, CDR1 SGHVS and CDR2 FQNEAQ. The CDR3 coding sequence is TGTGCCAGCAGCCCCCAGTACGAGCAGTACTTC. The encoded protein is CASSPQYEQYF.

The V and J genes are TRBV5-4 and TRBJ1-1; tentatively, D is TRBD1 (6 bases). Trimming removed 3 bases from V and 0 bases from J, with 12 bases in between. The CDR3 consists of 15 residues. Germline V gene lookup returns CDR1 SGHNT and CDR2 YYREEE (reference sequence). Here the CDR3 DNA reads TGTGCCAGCAGCTCGGCGGACAGCATGAACACTGAAGCTTTCTTT. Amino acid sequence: CASSSADSMNTEAFF.

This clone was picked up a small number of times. The CDR3 sequence: CASSIIGGEQFF. The DNA of the CDR3 is TGTGCCAGTAGTATTATTGGTGGTGAGCAGTTCTTC. The V gene is TRBV19, the J gene TRBJ2-1, with D unclear. The CDR3 runs to 12 residues. V dropped 3 bases and J dropped 9 bases, with 9 bases sitting between them. Germline CDR1 is LNHDA and CDR2 is SQIVND (reference sequence).

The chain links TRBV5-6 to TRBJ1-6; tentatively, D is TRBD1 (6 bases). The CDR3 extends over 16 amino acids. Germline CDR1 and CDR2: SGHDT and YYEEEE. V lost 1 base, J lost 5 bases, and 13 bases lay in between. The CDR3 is CASSLTYGQNNSPLHF. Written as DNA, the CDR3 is TGTGCCAGCAGCTTGACTTACGGACAGAATAATTCACCCCTCCACTTT. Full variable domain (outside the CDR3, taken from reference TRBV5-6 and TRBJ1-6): DAGVTQSPTHLIKTRGQQVTLRCSPKSGHDTVSWYQQALGQGPQFIFQYYEEEERQRGNFPDRFSGHQFPNYSSELNVNALLLGDSALYLCASSLTYGQNNSPLHFGNGTRLTVT.

CDR3 sequence reads: CASSEAGFTYEQYV. The CDR3 nucleotides read TGTGCCAGCAGTGAGGCAGGGTTTACCTACGAGCAGTACGTC. The chain joins TRBV6-1 to TRBJ2-7; D might be TRBD1 (5 bases). This CDR3 is built from 14 residues. Germline loops: CDR1 MNHNS, CDR2 SASEGT. V lost 3 bases and J 2 bases, leaving 11 bases between the germline ends.

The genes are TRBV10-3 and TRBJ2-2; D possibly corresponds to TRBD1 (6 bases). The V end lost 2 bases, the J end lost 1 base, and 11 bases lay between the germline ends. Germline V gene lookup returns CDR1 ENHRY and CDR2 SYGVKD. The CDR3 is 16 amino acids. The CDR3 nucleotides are TGTGCCATCAGTGAGAGACAGGATAAGAACACCGGGGAGCTGTTTTTT. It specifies CAISERQDKNTGELFF.

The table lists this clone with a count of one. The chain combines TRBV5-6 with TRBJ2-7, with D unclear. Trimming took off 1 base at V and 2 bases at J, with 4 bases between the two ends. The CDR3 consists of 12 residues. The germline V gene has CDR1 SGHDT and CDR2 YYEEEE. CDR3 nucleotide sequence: TGTGCCAGCAGCTTGTCGCCCTACGAGCAGTACTTC. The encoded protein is CASSLSPYEQYF.

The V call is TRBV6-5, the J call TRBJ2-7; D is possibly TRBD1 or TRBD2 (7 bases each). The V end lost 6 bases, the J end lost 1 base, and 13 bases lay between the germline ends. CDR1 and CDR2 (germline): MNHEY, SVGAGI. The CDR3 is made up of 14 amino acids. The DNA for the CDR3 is TGTGCCAGCAGCCCAGGGGGGGGTTCCTACGAGCAGTACGTC. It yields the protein CASSPGGGSYEQYV.

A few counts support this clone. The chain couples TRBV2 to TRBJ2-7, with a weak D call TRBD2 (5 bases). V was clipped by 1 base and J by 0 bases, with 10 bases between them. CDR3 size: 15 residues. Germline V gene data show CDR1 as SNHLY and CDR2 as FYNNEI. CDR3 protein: CASSEGGLSSYEQYV. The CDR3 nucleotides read TGTGCCAGCAGTGAAGGAGGACTGAGCTCCTACGAGCAGTACGTC.

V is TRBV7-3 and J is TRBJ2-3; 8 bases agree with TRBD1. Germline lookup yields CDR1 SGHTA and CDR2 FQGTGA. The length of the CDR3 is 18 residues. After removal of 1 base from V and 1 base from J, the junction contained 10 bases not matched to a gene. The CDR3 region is CASSLKGLPGQGTDTQYF. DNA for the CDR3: TGTGCCAGCAGCTTAAAGGGACTCCCGGGACAGGGCACAGATACGCAGTATTTT.

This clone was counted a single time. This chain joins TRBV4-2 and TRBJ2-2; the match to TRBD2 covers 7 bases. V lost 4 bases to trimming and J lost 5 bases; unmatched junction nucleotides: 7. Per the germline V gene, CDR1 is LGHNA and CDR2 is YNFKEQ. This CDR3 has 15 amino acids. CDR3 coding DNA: TGTGCCAGCAGCCCGTCGTCGGGGGGTACCGGGGAGCTGTTTTTT. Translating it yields CASSPSSGGTGELFF.

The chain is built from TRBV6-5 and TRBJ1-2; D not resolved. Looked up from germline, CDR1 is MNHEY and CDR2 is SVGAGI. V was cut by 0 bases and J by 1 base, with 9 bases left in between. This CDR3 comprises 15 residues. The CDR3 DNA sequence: TGTGCCAGCAGTTACTCGATGTCCCATAACTATGGCTACACCTTC. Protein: CASSYSMSHNYGYTF.

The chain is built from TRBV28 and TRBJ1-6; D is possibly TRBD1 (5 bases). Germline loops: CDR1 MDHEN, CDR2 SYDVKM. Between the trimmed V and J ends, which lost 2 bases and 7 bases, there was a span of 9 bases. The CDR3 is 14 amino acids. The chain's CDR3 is CASSLGQQNSPLHF. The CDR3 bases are TGTGCCAGCAGTTTAGGACAACAGAATTCACCCCTCCACTTT.

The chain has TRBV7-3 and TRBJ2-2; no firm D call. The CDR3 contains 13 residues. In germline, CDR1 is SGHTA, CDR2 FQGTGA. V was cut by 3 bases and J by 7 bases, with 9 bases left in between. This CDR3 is CASSLDGIGELFF. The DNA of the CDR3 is TGTGCCAGCAGCTTGGATGGGATCGGGGAGCTGTTTTTT.

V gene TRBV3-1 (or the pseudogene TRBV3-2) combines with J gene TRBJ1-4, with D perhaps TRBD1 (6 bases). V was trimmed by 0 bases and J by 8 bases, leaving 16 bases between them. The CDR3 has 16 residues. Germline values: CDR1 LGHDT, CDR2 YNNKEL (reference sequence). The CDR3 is CASSQDPLQGREKLFF. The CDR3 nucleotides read TGTGCCAGCAGCCAAGATCCCTTACAGGGAAGGGAAAAACTGTTTTTT.

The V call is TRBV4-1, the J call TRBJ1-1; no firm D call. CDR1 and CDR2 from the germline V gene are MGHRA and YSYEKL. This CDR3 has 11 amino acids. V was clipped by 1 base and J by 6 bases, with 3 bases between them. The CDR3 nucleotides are TGCGCCAGCAGCCAAGTGGCTGAAGCTTTCTTT. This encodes CASSQVAEAFF.

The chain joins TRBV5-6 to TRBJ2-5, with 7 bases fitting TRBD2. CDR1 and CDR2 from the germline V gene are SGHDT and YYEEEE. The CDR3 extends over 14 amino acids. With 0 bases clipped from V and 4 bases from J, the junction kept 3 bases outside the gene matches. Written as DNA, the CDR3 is TGTGCCAGCAGCTTGGCCCCGGGGGGAGAGACCCAGTACTTC. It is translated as CASSLAPGGETQYF.

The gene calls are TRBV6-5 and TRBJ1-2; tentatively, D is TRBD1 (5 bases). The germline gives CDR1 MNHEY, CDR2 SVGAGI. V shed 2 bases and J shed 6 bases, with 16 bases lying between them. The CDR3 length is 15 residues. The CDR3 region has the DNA TGTGCCAGCAGTTACAGGGGACTACAATTAGATGGCTACACCTTC. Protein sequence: CASSYRGLQLDGYTF.

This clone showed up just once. CDR3 amino acids: CASSPSRRLETQYF. The CDR3 DNA reads as TGTGCCAGCTCACCATCCAGGCGTCTAGAGACCCAGTACTTC. V and J are TRBV18 and TRBJ2-5; D unresolved. Germline CDR1 is KGHSH and CDR2 is LQKENI. The CDR3 contains 14 residues. V lost 2 bases and J lost 4, with 11 bases in between.

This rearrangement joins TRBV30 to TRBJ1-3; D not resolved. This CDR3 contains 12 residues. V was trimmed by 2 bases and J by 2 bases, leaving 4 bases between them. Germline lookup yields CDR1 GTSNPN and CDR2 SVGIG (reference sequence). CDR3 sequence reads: CAWSPTGNTIYF. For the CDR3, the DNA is TGTGCCTGGAGTCCGACTGGAAACACCATATATTTT. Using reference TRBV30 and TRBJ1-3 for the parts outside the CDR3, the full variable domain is SQTIHQWPATLVQPVGSPLSLECTVEGTSNPNLYWYRQAAGRGLQLLFYSVGIGQISSEVPQNLSASRPQDRQFILSSKKLLLSDSGFYLCAWSPTGNTIYFGEGSWLTVV.

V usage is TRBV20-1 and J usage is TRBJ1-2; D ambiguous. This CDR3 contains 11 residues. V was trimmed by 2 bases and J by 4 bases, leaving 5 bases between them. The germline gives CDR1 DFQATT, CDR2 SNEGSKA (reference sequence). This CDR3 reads CSARQSYGYTF. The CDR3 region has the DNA TGCAGTGCTAGACAGAGCTATGGCTACACCTTC.